This TCR beta chain stems from a study of control samples from healthy donors and cancer patients. The CDR3 runs to 15 residues. Germline CDR1 reads KGHDR; CDR2 reads SFDVKD. Trimming cost V 1 base and J 7 bases; bases outside gene matches: 4. TCRdb's copy holds only in-frame clones and misses some; the assay was immunoSEQ multiplex PCR. The sample carries 90,000 to 100,000 clones, approximately 80% recorded once. The receptor was isolated from a woman between 25 and 40 years old in good health. Specimen: blood. V gene TRBV24-1 combines with J gene TRBJ2-1, with TRBD2 matching 9 bases. CDR3 nucleotide sequence: TGTGCCACCAGTGATTTCAAGCGGGGGGTAAATGAGCAGTTCTTC. It encodes CATSDFKRGVNEQFF.